Reported below is one T cell receptor beta chain. V gave up 2 bases and J gave up 7 bases; unmatched junction bases: 6. Germline CDR1 and CDR2: MNHEY and SVGEGT. The CDR3 is 15 residues long. This sample stems from a study of blood T cell repertoires in COVID-19. Study-wide context: The study drew acute and convalescent COVID-19 samples from the United States, Italy and Spain.

Source study methods: Amplification with reference gene primers provided the estimates of nucleated cell counts. Using immunoSEQ multiplex PCR, the repertoire was profiled, and TCRdb retains in-frame clones only, with some absent. V and J calls and clone size are those listed in that table; D and trimming were worked out from the DNA. The sample yields fewer than 80,000 clones, roughly 68% seen once. The sequence derives from a woman older than 75 with acute or convalescent COVID-19. V and J are TRBV6-2 or TRBV6-3 and TRBJ2-3, with 10 positions matching TRBD1. Sequenced: peripheral blood. The DNA of the CDR3 is TGTGCCAGCAGTTACAAGAGACAGGGGGCAAATACGCAGTATTTT. Protein product: CASSYKRQGANTQYF.